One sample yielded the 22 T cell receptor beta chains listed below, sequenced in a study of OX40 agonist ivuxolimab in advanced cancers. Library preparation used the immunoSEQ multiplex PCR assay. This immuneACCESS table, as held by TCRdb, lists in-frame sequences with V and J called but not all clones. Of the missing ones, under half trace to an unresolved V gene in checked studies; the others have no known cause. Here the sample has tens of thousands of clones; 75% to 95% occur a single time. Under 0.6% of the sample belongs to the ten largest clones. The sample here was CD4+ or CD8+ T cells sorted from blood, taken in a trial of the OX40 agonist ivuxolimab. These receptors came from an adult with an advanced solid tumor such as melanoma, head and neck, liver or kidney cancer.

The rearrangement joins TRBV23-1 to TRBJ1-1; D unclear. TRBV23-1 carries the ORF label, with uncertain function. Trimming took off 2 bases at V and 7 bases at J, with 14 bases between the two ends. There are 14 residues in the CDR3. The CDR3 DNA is TGCGCCAGCAGTCAACCGGGAGTTACGGGTGAAGCTTTCTTT. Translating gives CASSQPGVTGEAFF.

CDR3 bases: TGTGCCAGCGGACCGTGGGGGACTAGCGGGAGTCGGGCGGGGACCCAGTACTTC. As protein: CASGPWGTSGSRAGTQYF. This sequence joins TRBV7-9 and TRBJ2-5; 14 nucleotides line up with TRBD2. Losses at the gene ends were 8 bases for V and 7 bases for J; bases not matched to a gene: 18. Germline CDR1 and CDR2: SEHNR and FQNEAQ (reference sequence). This CDR3 has 18 amino acids.

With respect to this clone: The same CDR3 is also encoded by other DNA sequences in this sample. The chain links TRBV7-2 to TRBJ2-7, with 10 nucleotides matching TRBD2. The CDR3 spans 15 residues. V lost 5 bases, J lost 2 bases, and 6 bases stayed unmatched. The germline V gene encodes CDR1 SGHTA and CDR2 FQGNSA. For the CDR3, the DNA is TGTGCCAGCAGCCCCAGGACTAGCGGAACCTACGAGCAGTACTTC. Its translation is CASSPRTSGTYEQYF.

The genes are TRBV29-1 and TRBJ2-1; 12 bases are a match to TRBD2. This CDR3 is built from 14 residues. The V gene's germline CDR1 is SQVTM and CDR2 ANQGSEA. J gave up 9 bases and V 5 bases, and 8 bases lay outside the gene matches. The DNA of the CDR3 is TGCAGCGTTTCTAGCGGGAGGGCCCAGAGTGAGCAGTTCTTC. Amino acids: CSVSSGRAQSEQFF.

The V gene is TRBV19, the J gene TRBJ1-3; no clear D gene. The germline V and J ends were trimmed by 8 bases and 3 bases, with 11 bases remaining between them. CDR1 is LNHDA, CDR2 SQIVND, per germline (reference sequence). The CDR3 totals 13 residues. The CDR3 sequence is CASSRTGGNTIYF. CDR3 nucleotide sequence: TGTGCCAGTTCCCGGACGGGTGGAAACACCATATATTTT.

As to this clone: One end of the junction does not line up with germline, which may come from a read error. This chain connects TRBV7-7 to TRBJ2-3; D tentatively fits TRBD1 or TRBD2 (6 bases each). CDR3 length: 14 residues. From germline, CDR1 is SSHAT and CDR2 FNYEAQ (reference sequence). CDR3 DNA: TGTGCTAGCAGCCCCGGGGGCCGCACAGATACGCAGTATTTT. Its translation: CASSPGGRTDTQYF.

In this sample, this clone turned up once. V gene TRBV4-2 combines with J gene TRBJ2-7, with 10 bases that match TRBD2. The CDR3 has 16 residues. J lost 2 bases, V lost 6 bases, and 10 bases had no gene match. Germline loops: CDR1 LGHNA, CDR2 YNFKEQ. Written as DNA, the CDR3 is TGTGCCAGCAGTTCGAGCGGGAGGGCCGGAACCTACGAGCAGTACTTC. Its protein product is CASSSSGRAGTYEQYF.

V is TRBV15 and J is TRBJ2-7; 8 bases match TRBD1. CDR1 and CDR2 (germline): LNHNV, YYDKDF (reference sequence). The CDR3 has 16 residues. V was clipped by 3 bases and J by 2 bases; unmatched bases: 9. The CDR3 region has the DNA TGTGCCACCAGCAGGCCCCGGACAGGGATTACCTACGAGCAGTACTTC. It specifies CATSRPRTGITYEQYF.

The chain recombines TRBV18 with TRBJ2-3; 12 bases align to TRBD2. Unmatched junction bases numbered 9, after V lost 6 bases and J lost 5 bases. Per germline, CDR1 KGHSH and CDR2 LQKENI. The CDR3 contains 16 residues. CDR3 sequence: CASSLLAGGRGDTQYF. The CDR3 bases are TGTGCCAGCTCCCTGCTAGCGGGAGGGCGCGGAGATACGCAGTATTTT.

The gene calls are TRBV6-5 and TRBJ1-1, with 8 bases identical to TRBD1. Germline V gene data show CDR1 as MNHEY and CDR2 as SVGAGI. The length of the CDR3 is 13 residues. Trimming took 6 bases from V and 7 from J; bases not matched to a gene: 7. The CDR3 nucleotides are TGTGCCAGCAGGGTCGTACAGGGGGGTGAAGCTTTCTTT. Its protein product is CASRVVQGGEAFF.

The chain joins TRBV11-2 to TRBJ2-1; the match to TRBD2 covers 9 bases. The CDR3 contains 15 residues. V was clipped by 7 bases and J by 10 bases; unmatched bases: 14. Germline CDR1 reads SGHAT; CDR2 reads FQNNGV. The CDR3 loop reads CASMAGGPPNYEQFF. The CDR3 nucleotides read TGTGCCAGCATGGCGGGAGGGCCCCCCAACTACGAGCAGTTCTTC. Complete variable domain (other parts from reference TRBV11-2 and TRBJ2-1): EAGVAQSPRYKIIEKRQSVAFWCNPISGHATLYWYQQILGQGPKLLIQFQNNGVVDDSQLPKDRFSAERLKGVDSTLKIQPAKLEDSAVYLCASMAGGPPNYEQFFGPGTRLTVL.

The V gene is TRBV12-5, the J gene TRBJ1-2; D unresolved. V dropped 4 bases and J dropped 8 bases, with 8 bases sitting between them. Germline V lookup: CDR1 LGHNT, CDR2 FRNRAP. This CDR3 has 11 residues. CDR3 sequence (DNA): TGTGCTAGTGGTTCTGGGTTCGGCTACACCTTC. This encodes CASGSGFGYTF.

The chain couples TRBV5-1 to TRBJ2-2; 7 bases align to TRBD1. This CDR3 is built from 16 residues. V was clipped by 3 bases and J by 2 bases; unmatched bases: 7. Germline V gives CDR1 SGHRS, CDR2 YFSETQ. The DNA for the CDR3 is TGCGCCAGCAGCTCGACAGGGACGGGAAACACCGGGGAGCTGTTTTTT. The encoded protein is CASSSTGTGNTGELFF. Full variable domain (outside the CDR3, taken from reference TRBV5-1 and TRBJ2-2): KAGVTQTPRYLIKTRGQQVTLSCSPISGHRSVSWYQQTPGQGLQFLFEYFSETQRNKGNFPGRFSGRQFSNSRSEMNVSTLELGDSALYLCASSSTGTGNTGELFFGEGSRLTVL.

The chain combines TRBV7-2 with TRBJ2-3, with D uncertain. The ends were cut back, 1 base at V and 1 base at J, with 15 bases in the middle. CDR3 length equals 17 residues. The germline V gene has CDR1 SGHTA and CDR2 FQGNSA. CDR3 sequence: CASSLDHYSLGTDTQYF. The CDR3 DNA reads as TGTGCCAGCAGCTTAGATCACTATTCCCTCGGCACAGATACGCAGTATTTT.

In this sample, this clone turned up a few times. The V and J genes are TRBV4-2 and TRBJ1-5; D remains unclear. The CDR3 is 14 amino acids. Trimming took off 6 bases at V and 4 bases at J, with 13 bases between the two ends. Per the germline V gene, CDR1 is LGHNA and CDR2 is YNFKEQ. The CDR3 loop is CASRRVLGNQPQHF. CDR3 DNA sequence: TGTGCCAGCAGACGGGTATTGGGTAATCAGCCCCAGCATTTT.

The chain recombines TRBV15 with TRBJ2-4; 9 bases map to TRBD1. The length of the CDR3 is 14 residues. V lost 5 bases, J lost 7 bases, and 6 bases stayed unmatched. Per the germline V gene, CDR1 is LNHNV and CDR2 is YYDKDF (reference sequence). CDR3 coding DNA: TGTGCCACCAGCCCGGGACAGGGATGGAACATTCAGTACTTC. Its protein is CATSPGQGWNIQYF. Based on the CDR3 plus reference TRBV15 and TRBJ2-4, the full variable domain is DAMVIQNPRYQVTQFGKPVTLSCSQTLNHNVMYWYQQKSSQAPKLLFHYYDKDFNNEADTPDNFQSRRPNTSFCFLDIRSPGLGDTAMYLCATSPGQGWNIQYFGAGTRLSVL.

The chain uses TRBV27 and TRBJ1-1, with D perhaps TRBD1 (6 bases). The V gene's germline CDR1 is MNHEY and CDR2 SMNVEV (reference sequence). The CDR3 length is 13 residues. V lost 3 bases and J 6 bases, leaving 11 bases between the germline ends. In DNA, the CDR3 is TGTGCCAGCAGTTTGCAGGGGACCCCTGAAGCTTTCTTT. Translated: CASSLQGTPEAFF.

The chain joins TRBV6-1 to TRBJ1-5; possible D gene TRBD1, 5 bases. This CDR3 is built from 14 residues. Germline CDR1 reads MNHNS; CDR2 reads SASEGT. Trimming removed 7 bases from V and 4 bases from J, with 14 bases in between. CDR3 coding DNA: TGTGCCAGCAAAAATTGGGACGGGAATCAGCCCCAGCATTTT. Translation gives CASKNWDGNQPQHF.

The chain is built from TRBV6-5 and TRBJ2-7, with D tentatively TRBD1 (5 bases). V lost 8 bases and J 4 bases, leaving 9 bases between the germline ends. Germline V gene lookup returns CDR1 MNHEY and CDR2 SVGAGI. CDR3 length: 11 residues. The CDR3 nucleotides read TGTGCCAGCGGACAAAAGTACGAGCAGTACTTC. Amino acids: CASGQKYEQYF.

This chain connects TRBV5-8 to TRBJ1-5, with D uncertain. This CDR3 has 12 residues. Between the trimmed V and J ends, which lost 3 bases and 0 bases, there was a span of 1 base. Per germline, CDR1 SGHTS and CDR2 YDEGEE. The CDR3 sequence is CASSYSNQPQHF. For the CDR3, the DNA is TGTGCCAGCAGCTATAGCAATCAGCCCCAGCATTTT.

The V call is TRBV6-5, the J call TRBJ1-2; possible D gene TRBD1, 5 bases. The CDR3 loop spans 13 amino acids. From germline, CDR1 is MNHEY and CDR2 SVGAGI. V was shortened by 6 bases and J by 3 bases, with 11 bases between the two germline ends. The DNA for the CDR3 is TGTGCCAGCAGACCGGGACGCTACTATGGCTACACCTTC. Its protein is CASRPGRYYGYTF.

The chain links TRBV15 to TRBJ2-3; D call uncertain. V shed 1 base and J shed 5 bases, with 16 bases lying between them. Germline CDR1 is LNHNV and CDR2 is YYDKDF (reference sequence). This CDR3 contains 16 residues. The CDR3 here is CATSRGVGKGGDTQYF. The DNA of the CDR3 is TGTGCCACCAGCAGAGGGGTAGGAAAAGGTGGAGATACGCAGTATTTT.